This TCR beta chain emerged from a study of patients and donors after allogeneic stem cell transplantation. Trimming removed 6 bases at V and 7 bases at J, with 15 bases between. The CDR3 contains 14 residues. This clonotype showed up many times. TCRdb reprocessed the RT-PCR reads via MiXCR and lists one record per CDR3 protein. The repertoire has about a million distinct CDR3 sequences, under 20% of them found once; the top ten carry approximately 5.9%. The material sequenced was blood, either unsorted or a sorted T cell fraction (not recorded which). The V and J genes are TRBV12-3 or TRBV12-4 and TRBJ1-4; the D gene is possibly TRBD1 (6 bases). The source of this sequence is a human donor who was either an allogeneic HSCT recipient or a stem cell or donor lymphocyte infusion donor (not recorded which). It is not recorded whose cells these are; they may come from a transplant donor. The CDR3 here is CASSSDRPGEKLFF. Written as DNA, the CDR3 is TGTGCCAGCAGCAGTGACAGGCCCGGTGAAAAACTGTTTTTT.